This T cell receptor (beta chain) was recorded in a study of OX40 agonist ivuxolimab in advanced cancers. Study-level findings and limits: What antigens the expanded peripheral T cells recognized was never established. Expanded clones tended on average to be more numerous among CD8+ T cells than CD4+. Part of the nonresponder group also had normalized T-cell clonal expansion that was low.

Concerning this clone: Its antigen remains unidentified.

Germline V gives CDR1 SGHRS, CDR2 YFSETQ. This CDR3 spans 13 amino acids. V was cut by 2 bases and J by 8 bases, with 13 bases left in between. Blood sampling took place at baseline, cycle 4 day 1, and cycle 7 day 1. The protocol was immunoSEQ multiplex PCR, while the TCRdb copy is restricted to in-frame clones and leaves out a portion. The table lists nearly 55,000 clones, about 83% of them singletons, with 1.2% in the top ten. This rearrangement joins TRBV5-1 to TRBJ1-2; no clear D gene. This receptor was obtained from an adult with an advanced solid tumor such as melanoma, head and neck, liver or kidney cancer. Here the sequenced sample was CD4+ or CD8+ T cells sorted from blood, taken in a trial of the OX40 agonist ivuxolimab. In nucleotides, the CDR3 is TGCGCCAGCAGCTTAGGGCGACGTGAGGGCTACACCTTC. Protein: CASSLGRREGYTF.